These 6 T cell receptor beta chains originate from one sample sequenced in a study of beta chain features in type 1 diabetes. The study reverse transcribed the entire isolated RNA, so it sequenced expressed TCRB transcripts. Sequenced by immunoSEQ multiplex PCR; TCRdb stores in-frame clones only, minus some. The table includes fewer than 900,000 clones, roughly 15% detected once. Material for sequencing was naive CD4+ T cells from blood. These receptor sequences come from a woman under 30 in good health.

This chain joins TRBV5-6 and TRBJ2-3; 13 bases agree with TRBD2. The V and J ends lost 4 bases and 6 bases, in that order; junction bases with no gene match: 8. The CDR3 totals 16 residues. Per the germline V gene, CDR1 is SGHDT and CDR2 is YYEEEE. The CDR3 sequence: CASSPFRTSGSDTQYF. CDR3 coding DNA: TGTGCCAGCAGCCCATTCCGGACTAGCGGGAGTGATACGCAGTATTTT.

This clone was seen only a few times. The chain has TRBV6-1 and TRBJ2-1; 13 bases align to TRBD2. The junction had 4 bases not matched to a gene; V was cut back by 6 bases and J by 8 bases. The CDR3 loop spans 14 amino acids. Germline V gene sequence: CDR1 MNHNS, CDR2 SASEGT. This chain's CDR3 is CASSLLAGGDEQFF. Written as DNA, the CDR3 is TGTGCCAGCAGCTTACTAGCGGGAGGGGATGAGCAGTTCTTC.

The table lists this clone with a few counts. The chain couples TRBV4-3 to TRBJ1-5; D ambiguous. CDR3 length equals 16 residues. In germline, CDR1 is LGHNA, CDR2 YSLEER. The V end lost 0 bases, the J end lost 2 bases, and 11 bases lay between the germline ends. CDR3 bases: TGCGCCAGCAGCCAAGATTTTGTGGGCGGCAATCAGCCCCAGCATTTT. This sequence encodes CASSQDFVGGNQPQHF.

This clone has more than one count but fewer than ten. The chain links TRBV7-8 to TRBJ2-3; D is uncertain. Trimming removed 3 bases from V and 1 base from J, with 5 bases in between. This CDR3 is built from 13 residues. Per germline, CDR1 SGHVS and CDR2 FQNEAQ. This CDR3 reads CASSFSGTDTQYF. DNA for the CDR3: TGTGCCAGCAGCTTTTCGGGCACAGATACGCAGTATTTT.

About this clone itself: One end of the junction is discordant with germline, which a read error may explain. This chain connects TRBV11-2 to TRBJ2-1; D possibly corresponds to TRBD1 (5 bases). The CDR3 length is 16 residues. CDR1 SGHAT and CDR2 FQNNGV come from the germline V gene. CDR3 amino acids: CASSQDLGRGVLEQFF. Here the CDR3 DNA reads TGCGCCAGCAGCCAAGATTTGGGGCGTGGCGTACTTGAGCAGTTCTTC.

This clone has more than one count but fewer than ten. CDR3 region: CASGGFGNEQFF. The CDR3 nucleotides are TGTGCCAGTGGCGGTTTTGGCAATGAGCAGTTCTTC. The chain links TRBV19 to TRBJ2-1; D uncertain. V lost 8 bases and J lost 6, with 11 bases in between. CDR3 length: 12 residues. Looked up from germline, CDR1 is LNHDA and CDR2 is SQIVND (reference sequence).